This T cell receptor (beta chain) was observed in a study of blood T cells in healthy people across ages. About the study: About one barcoded beta molecule per two T cells was the capture yield of template switching. Broader study findings: Total diversity from one million sequenced T cells was likely underestimated.

Deletions cut 0 bases from V and 1 base from J, with 4 bases between. Germline V CDR1 and CDR2: KGHSH, LQKENI. The CDR3 length is 14 residues. Through a sample-barcoded 5' primer and a J-beta primer mix, a second PCR was run for roughly 6 to 12 cycles. All samples yielded 3 million or more CDR3-containing paired-end reads. TCRdb passed the 5' RACE reads through MiXCR, listing each CDR3 protein once. This repertoire shows about a million distinct CDR3 sequences, 51% found once; its top ten account for around a fifth. Of note for this clonotype: The antigen is unknown.

The chain recombines TRBV18 with TRBJ2-1, with no clear D. This TCR derives from a woman in her fifties or sixties in good health. Sequenced input: blood. In DNA, the CDR3 is TGTGCCAGCTCACCACCGGATTCCTACAATGAGCAGTTCTTC. It yields the protein CASSPPDSYNEQFF.